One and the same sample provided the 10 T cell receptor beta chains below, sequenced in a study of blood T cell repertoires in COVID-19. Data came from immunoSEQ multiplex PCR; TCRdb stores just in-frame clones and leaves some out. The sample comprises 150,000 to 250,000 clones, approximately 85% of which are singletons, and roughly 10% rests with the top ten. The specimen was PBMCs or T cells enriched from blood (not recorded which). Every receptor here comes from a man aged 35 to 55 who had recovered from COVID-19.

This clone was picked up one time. CDR3 nucleotide sequence: TGTGCCAGCAGCGCGGCCCCAGGGGGCACTAACCAAGAGACCCAGTACTTC. It is translated as CASSAAPGGTNQETQYF. The gene calls are TRBV9 and TRBJ2-5, with 8 bases that match TRBD1. The CDR3 totals 17 residues. V lost 3 bases to trimming and J lost 0 bases; unmatched junction nucleotides: 10. Germline assignment: CDR1 SGDLS and CDR2 YYNGEE.

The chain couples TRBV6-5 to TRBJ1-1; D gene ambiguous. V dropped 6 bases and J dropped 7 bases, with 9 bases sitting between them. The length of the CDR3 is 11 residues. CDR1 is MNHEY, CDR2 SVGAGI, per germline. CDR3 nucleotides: TGTGCCAGCAGACTGTCGGGTGAAGCTTTCTTT. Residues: CASRLSGEAFF.

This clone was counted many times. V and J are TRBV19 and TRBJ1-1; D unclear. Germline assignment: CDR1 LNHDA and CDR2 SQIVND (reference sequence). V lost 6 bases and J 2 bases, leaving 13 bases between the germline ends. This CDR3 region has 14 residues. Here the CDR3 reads CASRRGQSNTEAFF. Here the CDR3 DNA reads TGTGCCAGTAGAAGAGGTCAGAGTAACACTGAAGCTTTCTTT.

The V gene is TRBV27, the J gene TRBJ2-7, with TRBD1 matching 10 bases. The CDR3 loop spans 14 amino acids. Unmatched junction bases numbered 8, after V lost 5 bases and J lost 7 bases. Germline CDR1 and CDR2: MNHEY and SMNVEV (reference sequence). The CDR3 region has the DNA TGTGCCAGCAGTCCAAGGACAGGGGGTTATGAGCAGTACTTC. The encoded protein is CASSPRTGGYEQYF.

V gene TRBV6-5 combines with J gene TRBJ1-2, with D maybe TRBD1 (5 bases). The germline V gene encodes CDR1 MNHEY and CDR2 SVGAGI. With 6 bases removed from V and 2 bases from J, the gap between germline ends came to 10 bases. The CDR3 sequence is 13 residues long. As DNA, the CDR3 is TGTGCCAGCAGAACGGACATAAACTATGGCTACACCTTC. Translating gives CASRTDINYGYTF.

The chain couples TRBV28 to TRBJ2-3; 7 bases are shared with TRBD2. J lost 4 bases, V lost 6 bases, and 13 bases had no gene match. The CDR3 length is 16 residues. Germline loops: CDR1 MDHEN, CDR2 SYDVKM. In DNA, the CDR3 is TGTGCCAGCAGAACCCCTAGCGGTGGGGCGGCAGATACGCAGTATTTT. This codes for CASRTPSGGAADTQYF.

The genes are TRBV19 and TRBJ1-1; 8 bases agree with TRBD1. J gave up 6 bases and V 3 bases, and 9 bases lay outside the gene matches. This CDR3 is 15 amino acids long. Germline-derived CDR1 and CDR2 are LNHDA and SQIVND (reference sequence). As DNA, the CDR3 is TGTGCCAGTAGTATGAGAGGTCGGACAGGGTCTGAAGCTTTCTTT. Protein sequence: CASSMRGRTGSEAFF.

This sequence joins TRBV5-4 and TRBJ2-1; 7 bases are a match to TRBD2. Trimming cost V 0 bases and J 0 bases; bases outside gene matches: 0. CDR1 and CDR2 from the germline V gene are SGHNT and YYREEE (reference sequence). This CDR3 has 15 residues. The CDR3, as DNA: TGTGCCAGCAGCTTGGGCGGGAGCTCCTACAATGAGCAGTTCTTC. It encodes CASSLGGSSYNEQFF.

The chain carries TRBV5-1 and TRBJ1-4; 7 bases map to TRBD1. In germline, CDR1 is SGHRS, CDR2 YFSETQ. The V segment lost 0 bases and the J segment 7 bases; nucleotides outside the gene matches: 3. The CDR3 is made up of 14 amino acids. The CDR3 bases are TGCGCCAGCAGCTTGGACAGGGGCGTTGAAAAACTGTTTTTT. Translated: CASSLDRGVEKLFF.

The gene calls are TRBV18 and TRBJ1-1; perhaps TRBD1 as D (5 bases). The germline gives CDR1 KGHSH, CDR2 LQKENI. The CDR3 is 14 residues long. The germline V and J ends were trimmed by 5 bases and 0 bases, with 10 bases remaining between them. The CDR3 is CASSAGHMNTEAFF. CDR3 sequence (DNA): TGTGCCAGCTCAGCAGGGCACATGAACACTGAAGCTTTCTTT.